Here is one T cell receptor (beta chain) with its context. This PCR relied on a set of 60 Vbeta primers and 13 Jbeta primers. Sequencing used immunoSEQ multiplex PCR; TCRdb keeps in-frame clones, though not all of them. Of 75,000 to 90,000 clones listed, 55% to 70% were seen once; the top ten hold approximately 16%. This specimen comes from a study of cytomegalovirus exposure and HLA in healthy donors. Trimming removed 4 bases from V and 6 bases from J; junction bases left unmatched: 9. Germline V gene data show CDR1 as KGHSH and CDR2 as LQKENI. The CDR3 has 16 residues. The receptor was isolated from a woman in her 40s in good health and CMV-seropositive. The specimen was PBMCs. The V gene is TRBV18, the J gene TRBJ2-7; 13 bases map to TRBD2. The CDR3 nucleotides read TGTGCCAGCTCACTACTTGGACTAGCGGGAGTGAGCGAGCAGTACTTC. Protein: CASSLLGLAGVSEQYF.